This T cell receptor beta chain came from a study of T cell clonotyping in hematopoietic cell transplantation. Study observations and caveats: Graft donor and pretransplant recipient Inverse Simpson Index values predicted broader posttransplant TCR diversity.

The method was immunoSEQ multiplex PCR; TCRdb's version includes in-frame clones alone and lacks a portion of them. The sample contains around 15,000 clones, less than 98% of which appear only once. From germline, CDR1 is DFQATT and CDR2 SNEGSKA (reference sequence). V lost 3 bases, J lost 0 bases, and 2 bases lay in between. The CDR3 length is 11 residues. Recipients were bled about 28 days pretransplant and at posttransplant days 30, 100, 180. A remark on this clone: The antigen remains undetermined.

The chain recombines TRBV20-1 with TRBJ1-2; D is ambiguous. The sequences come from peripheral blood mononuclear cells, collected 30 days after allogeneic stem cell transplant. The sequence was collected from a female patient aged 50-59 years who had an allogeneic stem cell transplant from an unrelated donor, so T cells may come from the graft donor. Some clones in this sample may be carry-over from other donors' samples. Written as DNA, the CDR3 is TGCAGTGCTAGCCCTAACTATGGCTACACCTTC. Its protein is CSASPNYGYTF.